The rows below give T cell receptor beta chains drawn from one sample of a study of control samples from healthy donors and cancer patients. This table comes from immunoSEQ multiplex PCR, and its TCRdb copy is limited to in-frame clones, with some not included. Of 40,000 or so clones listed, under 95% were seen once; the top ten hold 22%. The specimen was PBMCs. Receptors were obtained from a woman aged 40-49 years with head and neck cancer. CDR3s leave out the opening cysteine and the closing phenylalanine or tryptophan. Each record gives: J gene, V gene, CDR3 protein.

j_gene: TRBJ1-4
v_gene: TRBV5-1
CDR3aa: ASSRAGDNEKLF

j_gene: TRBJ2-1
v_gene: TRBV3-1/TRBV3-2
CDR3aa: ASSHGGGGHDNEQF

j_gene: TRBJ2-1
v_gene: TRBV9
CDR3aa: ASSPWTGNNEQF

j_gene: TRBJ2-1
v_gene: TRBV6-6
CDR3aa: ASSYSMTNNEQF

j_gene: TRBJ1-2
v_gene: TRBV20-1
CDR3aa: SATGFGGYT

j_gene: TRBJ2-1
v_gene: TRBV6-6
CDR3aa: ASSPRSGEQF

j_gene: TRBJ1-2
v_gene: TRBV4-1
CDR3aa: ASSQEQGLAPFLANYGYT

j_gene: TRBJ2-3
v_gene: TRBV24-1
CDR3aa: ATSDWASGFSTDTQY

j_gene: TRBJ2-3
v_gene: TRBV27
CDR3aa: ASSAQGATDTQY

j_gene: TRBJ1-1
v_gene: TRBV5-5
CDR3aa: ASSFRTANTEAF

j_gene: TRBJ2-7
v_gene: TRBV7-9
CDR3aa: ASSAPSGGLYEQY

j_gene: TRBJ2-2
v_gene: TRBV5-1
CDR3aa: ASSFRTGGYTGELF

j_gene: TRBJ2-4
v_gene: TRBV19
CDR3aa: ASRSLAKNIQY

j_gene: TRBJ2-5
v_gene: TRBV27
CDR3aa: ASSSKVAEQETQY

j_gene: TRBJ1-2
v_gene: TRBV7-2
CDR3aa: ASSSRTGENGYT

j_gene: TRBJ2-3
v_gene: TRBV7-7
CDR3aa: ASSLTTGRTDTQY

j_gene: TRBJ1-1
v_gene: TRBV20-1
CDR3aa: SASREAALNTEAF

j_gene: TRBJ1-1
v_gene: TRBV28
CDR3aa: ASRPGPYTEAF

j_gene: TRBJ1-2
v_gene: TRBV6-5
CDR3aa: ASSYQGNYGYT

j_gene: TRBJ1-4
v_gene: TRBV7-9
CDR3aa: ASKEIGPFPKKLF

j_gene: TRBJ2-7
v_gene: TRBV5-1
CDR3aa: ASSLAVSFQLGYEQY

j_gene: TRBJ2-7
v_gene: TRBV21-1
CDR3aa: ASSSSALRYEQY

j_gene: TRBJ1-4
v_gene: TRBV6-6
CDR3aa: ASSYKGQGGEKLF

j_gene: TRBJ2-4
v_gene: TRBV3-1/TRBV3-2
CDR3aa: ASSQGQLAKNIQY

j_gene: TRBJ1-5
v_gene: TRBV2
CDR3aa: ASSAEKLGNQPQH

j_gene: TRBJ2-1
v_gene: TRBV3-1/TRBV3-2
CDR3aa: ASSHFANDWVSGMQF

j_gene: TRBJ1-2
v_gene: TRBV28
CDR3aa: ASSSPGGAGYGYT

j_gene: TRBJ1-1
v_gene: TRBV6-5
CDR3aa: ASSPGFRNTEAF

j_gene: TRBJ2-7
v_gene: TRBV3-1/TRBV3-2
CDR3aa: ASSLPGLAGGSGVEQY

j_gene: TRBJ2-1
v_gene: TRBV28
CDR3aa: ASSLRLAGRGNEQF

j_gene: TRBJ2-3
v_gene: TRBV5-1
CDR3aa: ASSLSGSGRSDTQY

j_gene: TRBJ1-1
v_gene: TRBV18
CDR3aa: ASSLGVGRGDTEAF

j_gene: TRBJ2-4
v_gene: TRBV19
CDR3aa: ASSIRADSPNIQY

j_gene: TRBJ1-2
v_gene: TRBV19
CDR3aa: ASSGPGQVVT

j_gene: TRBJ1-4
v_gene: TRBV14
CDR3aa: ASRSDRVGKLF

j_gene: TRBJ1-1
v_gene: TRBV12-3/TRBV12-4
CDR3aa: ASSLFPVEAF

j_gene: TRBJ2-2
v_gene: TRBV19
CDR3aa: ASREPEAGELF

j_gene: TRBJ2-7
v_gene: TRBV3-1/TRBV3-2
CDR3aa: ASRDRRGGYEQY

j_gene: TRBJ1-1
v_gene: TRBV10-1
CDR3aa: ASSIGRGGDKTEAF

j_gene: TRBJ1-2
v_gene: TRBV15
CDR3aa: ATSGTGGKNYGYT

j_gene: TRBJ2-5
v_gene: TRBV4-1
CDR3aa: ASSQDPTSGGRETQY

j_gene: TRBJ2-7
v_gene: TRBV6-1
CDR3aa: ASSEEPGVHEQY

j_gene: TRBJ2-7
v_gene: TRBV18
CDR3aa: ASSPSISGSGAYEQY

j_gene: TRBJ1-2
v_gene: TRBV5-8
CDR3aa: ASRRTGADAGYT